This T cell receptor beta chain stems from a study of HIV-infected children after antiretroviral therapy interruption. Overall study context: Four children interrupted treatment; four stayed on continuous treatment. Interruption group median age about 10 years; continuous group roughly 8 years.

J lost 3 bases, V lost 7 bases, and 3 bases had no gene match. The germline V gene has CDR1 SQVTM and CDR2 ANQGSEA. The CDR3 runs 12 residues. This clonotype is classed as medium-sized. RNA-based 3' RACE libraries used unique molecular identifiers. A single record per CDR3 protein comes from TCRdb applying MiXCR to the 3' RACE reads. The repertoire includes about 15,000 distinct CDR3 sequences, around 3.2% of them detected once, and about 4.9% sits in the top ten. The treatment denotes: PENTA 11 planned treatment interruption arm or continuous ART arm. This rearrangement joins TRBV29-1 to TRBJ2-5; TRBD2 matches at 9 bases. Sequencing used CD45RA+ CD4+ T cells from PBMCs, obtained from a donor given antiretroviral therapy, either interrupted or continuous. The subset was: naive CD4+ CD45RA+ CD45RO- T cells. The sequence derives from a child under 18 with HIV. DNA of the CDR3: TGCAGCGGACGACTAGCGGAAGAGACCCAGTACTTC. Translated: CSGRLAEETQYF.